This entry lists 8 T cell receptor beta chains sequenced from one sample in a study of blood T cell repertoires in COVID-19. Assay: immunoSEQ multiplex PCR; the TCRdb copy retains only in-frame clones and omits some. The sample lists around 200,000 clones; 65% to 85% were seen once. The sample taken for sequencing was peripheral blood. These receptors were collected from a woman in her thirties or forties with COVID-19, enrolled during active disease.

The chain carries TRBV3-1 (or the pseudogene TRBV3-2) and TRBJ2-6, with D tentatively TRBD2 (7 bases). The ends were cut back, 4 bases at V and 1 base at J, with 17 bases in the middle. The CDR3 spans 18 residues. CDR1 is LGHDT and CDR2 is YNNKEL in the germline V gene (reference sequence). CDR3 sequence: CASSPPGGPVSGANVLTF. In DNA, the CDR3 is TGTGCCAGCAGCCCCCCGGGGGGCCCCGTTTCTGGGGCCAACGTCCTGACTTTC.

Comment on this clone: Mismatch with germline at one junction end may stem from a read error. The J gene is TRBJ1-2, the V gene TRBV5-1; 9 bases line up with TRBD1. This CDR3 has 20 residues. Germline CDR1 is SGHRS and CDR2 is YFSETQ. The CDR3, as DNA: TGCGCCAGCAGATTGGTAGTGGGTACCCGGGACAGGGACTGGAGCTATGGCTACACCTTC. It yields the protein CASRLVVGTRDRDWSYGYTF.

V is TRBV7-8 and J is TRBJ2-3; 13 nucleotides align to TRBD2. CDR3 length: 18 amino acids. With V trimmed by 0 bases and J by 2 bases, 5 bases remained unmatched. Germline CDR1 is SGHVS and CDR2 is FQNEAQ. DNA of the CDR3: TGTGCCAGCAGCTTAGCCCTGGGACTAGCGGGGCTCACAGATACGCAGTATTTT. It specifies CASSLALGLAGLTDTQYF.

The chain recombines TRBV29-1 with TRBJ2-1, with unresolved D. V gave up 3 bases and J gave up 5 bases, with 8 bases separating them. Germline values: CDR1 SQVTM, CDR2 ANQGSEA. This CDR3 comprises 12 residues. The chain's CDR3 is CSVEWLDNEQFF. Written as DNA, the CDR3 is TGCAGCGTTGAGTGGCTAGACAATGAGCAGTTCTTC.

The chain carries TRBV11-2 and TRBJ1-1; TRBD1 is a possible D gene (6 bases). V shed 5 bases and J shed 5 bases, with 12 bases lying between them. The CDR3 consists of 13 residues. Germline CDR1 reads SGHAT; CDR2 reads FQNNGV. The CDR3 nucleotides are TGTGCCAGCAGCCAGGGGCAAGCGACTGAAGCTTTCTTT. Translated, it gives CASSQGQATEAFF.

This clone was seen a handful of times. The CDR3 sequence is CASSFRNRDSAPLHF. In DNA, the CDR3 is TGTGCCAGCAGCTTTAGAAACCGGGACAGCGCACCCCTCCACTTT. The gene calls are TRBV7-2 and TRBJ1-6; 7 bases align to TRBD1. Per germline, CDR1 SGHTA and CDR2 FQGNSA. J was trimmed by 11 bases and V by 3 bases; bases with no gene match: 10. CDR3 length: 15 amino acids. Full variable domain (rest looked up from reference TRBV7-2 and TRBJ1-6): GAGVSQSPSNKVTEKGKDVELRCDPISGHTALYWYRQSLGQGLEFLIYFQGNSAPDKSGLPSDRFSAERTGGSVSTLTIQRTQQEDSAVYLCASSFRNRDSAPLHFGNGTRLTVT.

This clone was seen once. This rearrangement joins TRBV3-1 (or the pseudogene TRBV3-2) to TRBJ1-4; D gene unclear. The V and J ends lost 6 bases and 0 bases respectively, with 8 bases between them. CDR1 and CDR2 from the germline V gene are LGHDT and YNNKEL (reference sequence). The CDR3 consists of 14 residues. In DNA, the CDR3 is TGTGCCAGCAGACCACACGCAACTAATGAAAAACTGTTTTTT. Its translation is CASRPHATNEKLFF.

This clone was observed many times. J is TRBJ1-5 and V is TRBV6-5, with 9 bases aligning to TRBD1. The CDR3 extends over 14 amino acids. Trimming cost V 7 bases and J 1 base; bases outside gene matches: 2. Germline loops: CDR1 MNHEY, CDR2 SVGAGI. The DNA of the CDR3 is TGTGCCAGCAAGGACAGGGGAAGCAATCAGCCCCAGCATTTT. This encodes CASKDRGSNQPQHF.